This T cell receptor beta chain was identified in a study of T cell changes during pregnancy in multiple sclerosis. Sequencing used immunoSEQ multiplex PCR; TCRdb keeps in-frame clones, though not all of them. The profile shows around 57,000 clones, approximately 91% of them singletons. This CDR3 comprises 14 residues. J gave up 5 bases and V 4 bases, and 5 bases lay outside the gene matches. CDR1 SGHRS and CDR2 YFSETQ come from the germline V gene. This TCR came from a female donor with multiple sclerosis, enrolled in a pregnancy study. The source was peripheral blood, collected in the second trimester of pregnancy. This rearrangement joins TRBV5-1 to TRBJ1-4; 7 bases align to TRBD1. The CDR3 region is CASSRTGSNEKLFF. CDR3 DNA: TGCGCCAGCAGCAGGACAGGCTCGAATGAAAAACTGTTTTTT. Together with reference TRBV5-1 and TRBJ1-4, the CDR3 gives the full variable domain: KAGVTQTPRYLIKTRGQQVTLSCSPISGHRSVSWYQQTPGQGLQFLFEYFSETQRNKGNFPGRFSGRQFSNSRSEMNVSTLELGDSALYLCASSRTGSNEKLFFGSGTQLSVL.